This section outlines one T cell receptor beta chain sequence together with its context. What it recognizes is unknown. cDNA reverse transcribed from extracted RNA served as the sequencing template. Assay used: immunoSEQ multiplex PCR; TCRdb lists only in-frame clones, some missing. The data show about 180,000 clones, with roughly 60% seen just once and approximately 16% held by the top ten. The CDR3 is 14 residues long. Between the trimmed V and J ends, which lost 4 bases and 2 bases, there was a span of 11 bases. CDR1 and CDR2 (germline): SGHRS, YFSETQ. The sample is drawn from a study of CD8+ T cells in alopecia areata. Study-level background: A 6-month off-drug phase came after tofacitinib, which had lasted 6 to 18 months. Study results and caveats: Among the top 100, expanded CD8+ clones, as well as scalp clonality, were significantly decreased by tofacitinib.

The treatment: oral pan-JAK inhibitor, 5-10 mg twice daily. Sorting of PBMCs yielded the CD4+ and CD8+ T cells. The sequence was obtained from a human donor with alopecia areata. This chain connects TRBV5-1 to TRBJ2-3; a weak D match, TRBD1 (5 bases). The sequencing used CD4+ T cells sorted from blood, collected at approximately week 56, from a patient treated with tofacitinib. Here the CDR3 DNA reads TGCGCCAGCAGCCCCAGGACAAACACAGATACGCAGTATTTT. Translating gives CASSPRTNTDTQYF.